The source of this T cell receptor (beta chain) is a study of beta chain features in type 1 diabetes. Study-wide results and caveats: Across all four CD4+ subsets, people with type 1 diabetes showed modestly shorter TCRB CDR3s.

Of note for this clone: Its antigen remains unknown.

All of the isolated RNA was reverse transcribed, so expressed TCRB transcripts were sequenced. Sequencing was performed with immunoSEQ multiplex PCR; in TCRdb, only in-frame clones are kept and a portion is missing. The sample includes over 650,000 clones, around 15% of them seen just once. Germline assignment: CDR1 LGHNA and CDR2 YSLEER. The length of the CDR3 is 17 residues. The V end was cut by 1 base, the J end by 0 bases, with 15 bases between. The sequencing input was naive CD4+ T cells from blood. The sequence came from a man between 18 and 35 years old with type 1 diabetes. This sequence joins TRBV4-3 and TRBJ2-5, with a possible D match to TRBD1 (5 bases). In DNA form, the CDR3 reads TGCGCCAGCAGCCAAGGGTACGACAGAAAGTACCAAGAGACCCAGTACTTC. This encodes CASSQGYDRKYQETQYF.